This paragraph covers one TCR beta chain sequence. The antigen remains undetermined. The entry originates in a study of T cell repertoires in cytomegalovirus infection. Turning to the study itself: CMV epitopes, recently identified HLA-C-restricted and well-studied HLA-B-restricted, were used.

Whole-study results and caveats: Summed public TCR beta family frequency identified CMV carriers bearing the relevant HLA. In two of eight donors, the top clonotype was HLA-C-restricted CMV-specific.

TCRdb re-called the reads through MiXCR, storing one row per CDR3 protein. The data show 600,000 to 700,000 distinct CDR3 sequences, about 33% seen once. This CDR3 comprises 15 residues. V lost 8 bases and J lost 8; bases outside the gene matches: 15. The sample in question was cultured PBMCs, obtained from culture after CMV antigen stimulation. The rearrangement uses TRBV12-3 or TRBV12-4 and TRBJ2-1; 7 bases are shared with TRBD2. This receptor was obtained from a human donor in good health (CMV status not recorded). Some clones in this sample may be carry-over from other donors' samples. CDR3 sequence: CASLTSGGSSDEQFF. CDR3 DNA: TGTGCCAGCCTCACTTCGGGCGGGAGTTCGGATGAGCAGTTCTTC.